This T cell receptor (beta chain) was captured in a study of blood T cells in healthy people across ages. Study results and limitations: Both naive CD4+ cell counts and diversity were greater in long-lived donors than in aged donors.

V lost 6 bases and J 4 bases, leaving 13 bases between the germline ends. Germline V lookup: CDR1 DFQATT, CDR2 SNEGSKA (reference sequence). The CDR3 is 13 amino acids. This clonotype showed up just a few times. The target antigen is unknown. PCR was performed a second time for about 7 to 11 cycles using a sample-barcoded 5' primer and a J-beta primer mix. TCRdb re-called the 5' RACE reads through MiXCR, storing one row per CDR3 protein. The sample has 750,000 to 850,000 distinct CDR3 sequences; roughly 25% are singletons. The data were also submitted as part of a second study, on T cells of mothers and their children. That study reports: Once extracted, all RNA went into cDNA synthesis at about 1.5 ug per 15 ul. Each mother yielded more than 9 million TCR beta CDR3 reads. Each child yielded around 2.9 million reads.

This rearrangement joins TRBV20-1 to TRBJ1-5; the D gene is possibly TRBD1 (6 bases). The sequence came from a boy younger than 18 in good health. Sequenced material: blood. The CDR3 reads CSAPPTGNQPQHF. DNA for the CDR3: TGCAGTGCCCCGCCGACAGGTAATCAGCCCCAGCATTTT.